The TCR beta chain described here comes from a study of blood T cell repertoires in COVID-19 (dated by TCRdb to the early 2020s). Concerning the study at large: Samples from collaborators originated in the United States, Italy and Spain and spanned both the acute and convalescent phases of COVID-19. Subjects who had been exposed to COVID-19, were actively infected with it, or had recovered from it provided the deeply sampled blood TCRbeta repertoires that made up the dataset. The samples were drawn from two sources: the first 160 participants of the ongoing ImmuneRACE study, and some 1,300 subjects contributed by 6 global collaborators. The prospective study material was composed of cDNA or gDNA derived from T cells, B-cell-depleted T cells, or PBMCs. Where available, HLA class I and class II types were taken from metadata supplied by the sample provider and were not determined by assay-based typing. The repertoires were released in a freely available public database meant as a resource for research on the immune response to SARS-CoV-2. Nearly every sample came with metadata listing a de-identified subject ID, COVID-19 status, age in years and sex.

The CDR1 and CDR2 encoded by the germline V gene (reference sequence) are SGHAT and FQDESV. V trim: 5 bases; J trim: 4 bases; unmatched bases: 10. The CDR3, cysteine through phenylalanine, is 15 amino acids long. Only the CDR3 region is kept as DNA, spanning 45 bases read in frame from base 1. TCRbeta CDR3 regions were amplified from genomic DNA using the immunoSEQ Assay, a bias-controlled multiplex PCR. The published analysis was carried out like this. The number of nucleated cells in each sample was estimated by amplification of reference gene primers within the assay. To quantify the absolute abundance of each unique TCRbeta CDR3 rearrangement, sequence reads were collapsed and filtered. For each sample, productive Simpson clonality was calculated by taking the square root of Simpson's diversity index across productive rearrangements. TCRdb took over this immuneACCESS table, retaining in-frame rearrangements with V and J assigned. Such tables are incomplete; in checked studies, under half of the missing clones stem from an unresolved V gene, and the remainder is unexplained. The V and J calls and clone size are taken from that table; D and trimming were inferred from the DNA. The sample contains about 140,000 clones, roughly 88% of them found a single time. The ten top clones hold 8% to 11% of the sample.

The investigation overall reported the following: How much clinical and demographic metadata was included differed by source and by participant, and the metadata was provided uncurated.

Each collaborating institution followed its own protocols to collect whole blood in K2EDTA tubes. Collaborator samples were shipped for TCRbeta analysis as frozen whole blood, isolated PBMCs, or DNA extracted from either sample type. A remark on this clone: Which antigen it targets is not known. Within one base of it there is no much larger clone, and no base qualities were kept.

What was sequenced was peripheral blood. This chain is built from TRBV11-1 and TRBJ1-2; the central 7 bases match TRBD1. The TCR comes from a man in his 60s with active or convalescent COVID-19. The DNA reads as follows: TGTGCCAGCAGCACCCACAGGGGTTGGAGCTATGGCTACACCTTC. Its protein is CASSTHRGWSYGYTF.